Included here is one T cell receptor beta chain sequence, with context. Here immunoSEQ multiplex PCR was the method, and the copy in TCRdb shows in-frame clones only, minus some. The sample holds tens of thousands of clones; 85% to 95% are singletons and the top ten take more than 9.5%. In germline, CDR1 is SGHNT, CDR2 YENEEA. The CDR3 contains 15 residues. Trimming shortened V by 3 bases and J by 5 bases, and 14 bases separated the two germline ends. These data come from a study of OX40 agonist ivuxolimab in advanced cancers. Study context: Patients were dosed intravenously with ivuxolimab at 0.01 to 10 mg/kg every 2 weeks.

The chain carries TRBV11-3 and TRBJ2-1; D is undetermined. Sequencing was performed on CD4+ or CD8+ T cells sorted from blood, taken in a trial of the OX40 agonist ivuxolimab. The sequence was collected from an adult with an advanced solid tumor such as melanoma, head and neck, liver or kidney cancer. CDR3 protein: CASSFRSGRDNEQFF. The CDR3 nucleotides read TGTGCCAGCAGCTTTAGGTCCGGACGAGACAATGAGCAGTTCTTC.